The clone carrying this T cell receptor (beta chain) was recorded only once. This sample was taken from a study of blood T cell repertoires in COVID-19. As for the study in general: From T cells, B-cell-depleted T cells, or PBMCs came the material, which was cDNA or gDNA.

In the authors' workflow: Reference gene primer amplification yielded estimated nucleated cell counts. Measured with immunoSEQ multiplex PCR; TCRdb has only the in-frame clones, and not every one. V and J calls and clone size are as listed in that table; D and trimming were resolved from the DNA. In the table there are about 52,000 clones, around four fifths of which are singletons. Germline CDR1 reads MNHNS; CDR2 reads SASEGT. The CDR3 is made up of 14 amino acids. The ends lost 2 bases at V and 9 bases at J; junction bases unmatched: 4. This clonotype originated in a man between 65 and 85 years old with active COVID-19. Sequencing was done on a sample of peripheral blood. This chain links TRBV6-1 with TRBJ1-1, with 12 bases matching TRBD1. The CDR3 DNA follows: TGTGCCAGCAGTGAAACCGGGACAGGGGGCAAAGCTTTCTTT. Protein product: CASSETGTGGKAFF.